The sequence of this T cell receptor (beta chain) was determined in a study of PD-1 blockade in classical Hodgkin lymphoma. The patients all showed relapse after autologous stem cell transplantation, while their brentuximab vedotin exposure varied. Some clones are missing from TCRdb's copy, which holds only in-frame ones; the method was immunoSEQ multiplex PCR. Among more than 15,000 clones listed, roughly 67% were seen once. The CDR3 loop spans 16 amino acids. V lost 1 base, J lost 7 bases, and 7 bases stayed unmatched. The germline CDR1 and CDR2 sequences are MGHRA and YSYEKL. V usage is TRBV4-1 and J usage is TRBJ2-1, with 10 bases that match TRBD2. The clonotype comes from a human donor with classical Hodgkin lymphoma. The sample consisted of peripheral blood mononuclear cells (PBMCs), taken before the second cycle of nivolumab. CDR3 nucleotide sequence: TGCGCCAGCAGCCAAGTGGGAGCGGGAGGGAGTAATGAGCAGTTCTTC. Protein product: CASSQVGAGGSNEQFF.